This T cell receptor beta chain derives from a study of CD8+CD57+ T cells in acquired aplastic anemia. Study information: Sorted CD4+ and CD8+ cells gave a mean 3.2 ug DNA, range 0.2 to 27.4 ug. Healthy donors had, on average, approximately 11 million reads for their CD4+ cells.

Whole-study results and caveats: For CD8+ Simpson's diversity, patients and controls showed no significant difference. The same twenty-nine CD8+ CDR3 sequences occurred in patients and in controls.

This clonotype showed up just once. The antigen remains unidentified. The conserved final phenylalanine or tryptophan is absent from the CDR3, which likely points to a read error. Researchers used genomic DNA as the template to profile TCR beta VDJ and CDR3. TCRdb called the reads again in MiXCR, with one record for every CDR3 protein. This sample has about 220,000 distinct CDR3 sequences, with roughly 35% found just once. The V end lost 6 bases, the J end lost 8 bases, and 16 bases lay between the germline ends. The CDR3 totals 13 residues. CDR1 and CDR2 from the germline V gene are SNHLY and FYNNEI. Material: sorted CD4+, CD8+, or CD8+CD57+ T cells (not recorded which) from PBMCs. The sequence was obtained from a human donor in good health, serving as a control. J is TRBJ1-1 and V is TRBV2, with D possibly being TRBD1 (5 bases). CDR3 region: CASRRPGSSEAFL. The DNA for the CDR3 is TGTGCCAGCAGGAGACCAGGGAGTTCGGAAGCTTTCCTT.